The 25 T cell receptor beta chains given below trace back to one sample, sequenced in a study of blood T cell repertoires in COVID-19. The protocol was immunoSEQ multiplex PCR, while the TCRdb copy is restricted to in-frame clones and leaves out a portion. The data show a few hundred thousand clones, about 83% seen once. The source material was peripheral blood. These receptors came from a woman between 50 and 59 years old with acute or convalescent COVID-19.

The table lists this clone with a few counts. Here the CDR3 reads CASSLAEGIYEQYV. CDR3 nucleotides: TGTGCCAGCAGCTTAGCGGAGGGCATCTACGAGCAGTACGTC. The chain employs TRBV7-9 and TRBJ2-7; D is perhaps TRBD2 (6 bases). Per germline, CDR1 SEHNR and CDR2 FQNEAQ (reference sequence). V gave up 0 bases and J gave up 3 bases, with 9 bases separating them. The CDR3 has 14 amino acids.

This chain uses TRBV30 with TRBJ1-5; a possible D gene is TRBD1 (5 bases). V dropped 2 bases and J dropped 0 bases, with 11 bases sitting between them. The CDR3 has 15 amino acids. Germline-derived CDR1 and CDR2 are GTSNPN and SVGIG (reference sequence). DNA for the CDR3: TGTGCCTGGAGTCGCGGGGCCCTTAGCAATCAGCCCCAGCATTTT. Amino acids: CAWSRGALSNQPQHF.

V gene TRBV11-3 combines with J gene TRBJ2-3; no definite D call. The germline V and J ends were trimmed by 5 bases and 3 bases, with 6 bases remaining between them. The CDR3 is 12 amino acids. Germline V gene lookup returns CDR1 SGHNT and CDR2 YENEEA. CDR3 DNA: TGTGCCAGCAGCGCTAGGACAGATACGCAGTATTTT. Translation: CASSARTDTQYF. Variable domain in full (rest from reference TRBV11-3 and TRBJ2-3): EAGVVQSPRYKIIEKKQPVAFWCNPISGHNTLYWYLQNLGQGPELLIRYENEEAVDDSQLPKDRFSAERLKGVDSTLKIQPAELGDSAVYLCASSARTDTQYFGPGTRLTVL.

The rearrangement links TRBV6-2 or TRBV6-3 to TRBJ2-1, with 7 bases matching TRBD2. J gave up 6 bases and V 6 bases, and 17 bases lay outside the gene matches. CDR1 and CDR2 from the germline V gene are MNHEY and SVGEGT. The CDR3 runs 17 residues. This CDR3 reads CASSSASGMPDGNEQFF. The CDR3 nucleotides are TGTGCCAGCAGCTCCGCGAGCGGGATGCCTGATGGCAATGAGCAGTTCTTC.

The chain joins TRBV10-2 to TRBJ2-1, with TRBD2 matching over 8 bases. This CDR3 is built from 15 residues. V trimming: 5 bases; J trimming: 0 bases; junction bases outside the gene matches: 3. The germline V gene has CDR1 WSHSY and CDR2 SAAADI. The CDR3 coding sequence is TGCGCCAGCAGTCAGCGGGAGAGCTCCTACAATGAGCAGTTCTTC. It codes for CASSQRESSYNEQFF.

This chain's CDR3 is CASSFPTGIDEQYF. As DNA, the CDR3 is TGTGCCAGCAGCTTTCCGACAGGGATTGACGAGCAGTACTTC. The chain combines TRBV7-2 with TRBJ2-7; 7 bases align to TRBD1. The CDR3 is 14 amino acids. J was trimmed by 5 bases and V by 3 bases; bases with no gene match: 7. Germline-derived CDR1 and CDR2 are SGHTA and FQGNSA.

The gene calls are TRBV18 and TRBJ2-7, with D maybe TRBD2 (6 bases). The V and J ends lost 2 bases and 7 bases respectively, with 12 bases between them. CDR1 KGHSH and CDR2 LQKENI come from the germline V gene. The CDR3 is made up of 13 amino acids. DNA of the CDR3: TGTGCCAGCTCACCAGCGGACGGGGGTGAGCAGTACGTC. This sequence encodes CASSPADGGEQYV.

This clone was observed a few times. This chain joins TRBV7-9 and TRBJ1-1, with TRBD1 matching 7 bases. Per germline, CDR1 SEHNR and CDR2 FQNEAQ (reference sequence). V was pared by 5 bases and J by 3 bases, with 6 bases of the junction left unmatched. This CDR3 is 14 amino acids long. The CDR3 bases are TGTGCCAGCAGCGCCGGGACAGACCACACTGAAGCTTTCTTT. This codes for CASSAGTDHTEAFF.

This clone was picked up a small number of times. The V and J genes are TRBV6-2 or TRBV6-3 and TRBJ2-2; a weak D match, TRBD1 (6 bases). V dropped 5 bases and J dropped 5 bases, with 15 bases sitting between them. Looked up from germline, CDR1 is MNHEY and CDR2 is SVGEGT. The CDR3 is 15 amino acids. For the CDR3, the DNA is TGTGCCAGCAGTCCCCAGACAGGAAGGACCGGGGAGCTGTTTTTT. It translates to CASSPQTGRTGELFF.

This chain uses TRBV5-1 with TRBJ2-1; TRBD2 aligns across 7 bases. V was clipped by 4 bases and J by 7 bases; unmatched bases: 5. The CDR3 sequence is 13 residues long. Germline CDR1 reads SGHRS; CDR2 reads YFSETQ. CDR3 DNA: TGCGCCAGCAGCCCGGACGGGGGGAATGAGCAGTTCTTC. Translated: CASSPDGGNEQFF.

This chain joins TRBV30 and TRBJ2-3; 11 bases line up with TRBD2. J was trimmed by 8 bases and V by 2 bases; bases with no gene match: 9. This CDR3 spans 15 amino acids. Germline V gene sequence: CDR1 GTSNPN, CDR2 SVGIG (reference sequence). The CDR3, as DNA: TGTGCCTGGAGTCTCCGAACTAGCGGGAGTGTTACGCAGTATTTT. Translation: CAWSLRTSGSVTQYF.

The chain uses TRBV30 and TRBJ2-1; a weak D match, TRBD2 (5 bases). Germline V CDR1 and CDR2: GTSNPN, SVGIG (reference sequence). This CDR3 is built from 12 residues. V lost 4 bases and J 3 bases, leaving 7 bases between the germline ends. CDR3 nucleotides: TGTGCCTGGATCGGGGACTACAATGAGCAGTTCTTC. Translated: CAWIGDYNEQFF.

CDR3 protein: CASSTFVDRGPGYTF. The CDR3 bases are TGTGCCAGTAGTACGTTCGTGGACAGGGGTCCGGGCTACACCTTC. V is TRBV19 and J is TRBJ1-2; TRBD1 aligns across 9 bases. The V gene's germline CDR1 is LNHDA and CDR2 SQIVND (reference sequence). The CDR3 extends over 15 amino acids. Trimming at V came to 4 bases and at J to 8 bases, leaving 11 bases not matched to a gene.

This CDR3 is CASRDPGVTDTQYF. CDR3 in DNA: TGTGCCAGCCGGGACCCGGGGGTCACAGATACGCAGTATTTT. The chain uses TRBV19 and TRBJ2-3, with D perhaps matching TRBD2 (6 bases). Trimming pared 9 bases from V and 2 bases from J, leaving 15 bases between. CDR3 length: 14 amino acids. Looked up from germline, CDR1 is LNHDA and CDR2 is SQIVND (reference sequence).

The V and J genes are TRBV7-2 and TRBJ2-7; 9 positions match TRBD2. Germline assignment: CDR1 SGHTA and CDR2 FQGNSA. CDR3 length equals 14 residues. V lost 6 bases and J lost 5; bases outside the gene matches: 8. CDR3 region: CASRPAGGANEQYF. Here the CDR3 DNA reads TGTGCCAGCAGGCCCGCGGGGGGGGCTAACGAGCAGTACTTC. The full variable domain, in which reference TRBV7-2 and TRBJ2-7 provide the parts outside the CDR3, is GAGVSQSPSNKVTEKGKDVELRCDPISGHTALYWYRQSLGQGLEFLIYFQGNSAPDKSGLPSDRFSAERTGGSVSTLTIQRTQQEDSAVYLCASRPAGGANEQYFGPGTRLTVT.

The chain links TRBV2 to TRBJ2-1; 11 nucleotides line up with TRBD2. This CDR3 is built from 15 residues. Germline V gene lookup returns CDR1 SNHLY and CDR2 FYNNEI. Losses at the gene ends were 4 bases for V and 12 bases for J; bases not matched to a gene: 11. The CDR3 region is CASSGASGGYGGQFF. For the CDR3, the DNA is TGTGCCAGCAGTGGAGCTAGCGGGGGGTATGGCGGGCAGTTCTTC.

The V and J genes are TRBV7-9 and TRBJ2-5; 15 nucleotides match TRBD2. The V gene's germline CDR1 is SEHNR and CDR2 FQNEAQ (reference sequence). The CDR3 has 19 residues. The V and J ends lost 5 bases and 5 bases, in that order; junction bases with no gene match: 15. This CDR3 reads CASSTPRGTSGRKGETQYF. CDR3 nucleotides: TGTGCCAGCAGCACCCCCAGGGGGACTAGCGGGAGGAAAGGGGAGACCCAGTACTTC.

The J gene is TRBJ1-2, the V gene TRBV5-1; TRBD1 aligns across 7 bases. The CDR3 loop spans 15 amino acids. Germline V gives CDR1 SGHRS, CDR2 YFSETQ. The J segment lost 0 bases and the V segment lost 1 base, leaving 3 bases of the junction unmatched. Here the CDR3 DNA reads TGCGCCAGCAGCTTGAATAGGGGGCCTAACTATGGCTACACCTTC. Its translation: CASSLNRGPNYGYTF.

The count of this clone is one. The DNA of the CDR3 is TGTGCCATCAGCGGACCGGGACAGGGATCGGAGGAGCAGTTCTTC. Its protein product is CAISGPGQGSEEQFF. The chain combines TRBV10-3 with TRBJ2-1; 9 bases agree with TRBD1. The trim removed 6 bases at V and 10 bases at J, leaving 13 bases unmatched. This CDR3 comprises 15 residues. Germline values: CDR1 ENHRY, CDR2 SYGVKD.

CDR3 region: CASKDLSSYNSPLHF. The CDR3 DNA reads as TGTGCCTCTAAAGACTTGAGCTCCTATAATTCACCCCTCCACTTT. V gene TRBV30 combines with J gene TRBJ1-6; no clear D. Trimming removed 7 bases at V and 0 bases at J, with 13 bases between. The CDR3 is 15 amino acids. The V gene's germline CDR1 is GTSNPN and CDR2 SVGIG (reference sequence).

The rearrangement uses TRBV9 and TRBJ1-2; TRBD1 matches 11 bases. Germline V gives CDR1 SGDLS, CDR2 YYNGEE. The J segment lost 8 bases and the V segment lost 0 bases, leaving 6 bases of the junction unmatched. The CDR3 has 15 residues. CDR3 protein: CASSVEGQGANGYTF. Here the CDR3 DNA reads TGTGCCAGCAGCGTAGAAGGACAGGGGGCGAACGGCTACACCTTC. Complete variable domain (other parts from reference TRBV9 and TRBJ1-2): DSGVTQTPKHLITATGQRVTLRCSPRSGDLSVYWYQQSLDQGLQFLIQYYNGEERAKGNILERFSAQQFPDLHSELNLSSLELGDSALYFCASSVEGQGANGYTFGSGTRLTVV.

This chain uses TRBV29-1 with TRBJ2-3, with D tentatively TRBD2 (6 bases). V lost 5 bases and J lost 5, with 20 bases in between. Germline lookup yields CDR1 SQVTM and CDR2 ANQGSEA. This CDR3 comprises 15 residues. DNA for the CDR3: TGCAGCGTTACCAGACTCGCTGGAGGGGAAGATACGCAGTATTTT. Its translation: CSVTRLAGGEDTQYF.

The chain combines TRBV11-2 with TRBJ1-4; D not certain. Germline V gene sequence: CDR1 SGHAT, CDR2 FQNNGV. V was cut by 5 bases and J by 8 bases, with 21 bases left in between. CDR3 size: 16 residues. As DNA, the CDR3 is TGTGCCAGCAGCCCATACACGGCGGCCCTCGAAGAAAAACTGTTTTTT. Translated, it gives CASSPYTAALEEKLFF.

This chain uses TRBV19 with TRBJ1-6; D is uncertain. Germline CDR1 is LNHDA and CDR2 is SQIVND (reference sequence). The CDR3 runs 15 residues. Trimming left V 2 bases short and J 9 bases short, with 14 bases between. DNA for the CDR3: TGTGCCAGTAGTATATCCCCTATAGCATCTTCACCCCTCCACTTT. Translation gives CASSISPIASSPLHF.

The chain couples TRBV30 to TRBJ2-3; 13 bases map to TRBD2. Germline CDR1 is GTSNPN and CDR2 is SVGIG (reference sequence). Trimming cost V 7 bases and J 6 bases; bases outside gene matches: 7. This CDR3 has 14 amino acids. CDR3 nucleotides: TGTGCCTCCGGACTAGCGGGGGCCGGGGATACGCAGTATTTT. This encodes CASGLAGAGDTQYF.